This entry lists 5 T cell receptor beta chains sequenced from one sample in a study of blood T cell repertoires in COVID-19. The assay was immunoSEQ multiplex PCR, and TCRdb's table has in-frame clones only and misses some. This sample yields around 310,000 clones, of which over 75% are seen a single time; under 5% belongs to the top ten. Sequenced sample: peripheral blood. The receptors derive from a woman aged 50 to 65 with active or convalescent COVID-19.

The chain carries TRBV24-1 and TRBJ2-7; possibly TRBD1 for D (6 bases). Looked up from germline, CDR1 is KGHDR and CDR2 is SFDVKD. Deletions cut 3 bases from V and 0 bases from J, with 11 bases between. The CDR3 extends over 15 amino acids. The CDR3 bases are TGTGCCACCAGTGATATTCGGACAGCCTCCTACGAGCAGTACTTC. This gives the protein CATSDIRTASYEQYF.

This chain links TRBV29-1 with TRBJ1-4; D may be TRBD1 (6 bases). With 5 bases removed from V and 6 bases from J, the gap between germline ends came to 10 bases. The germline V gene encodes CDR1 SQVTM and CDR2 ANQGSEA. The CDR3 length is 12 residues. CDR3 DNA sequence: TGCAGCGTTCGGGGGGCCCATGAAAAACTGTTTTTT. Protein: CSVRGAHEKLFF.

The table lists this clone with a count of one. The CDR3 is CASSNTGDYQETQYF. The DNA of the CDR3 is TGTGCCAGCAGTAACACAGGGGATTACCAAGAGACCCAGTACTTC. This sequence joins TRBV27 and TRBJ2-5; TRBD1 matches at 7 bases. Per germline, CDR1 MNHEY and CDR2 SMNVEV (reference sequence). The CDR3 has 15 residues. The V segment lost 5 bases and the J segment 0 bases; nucleotides outside the gene matches: 6.

V is TRBV28 and J is TRBJ2-7, with D possibly being TRBD1 (6 bases). V lost 6 bases and J lost 2, with 17 bases in between. CDR1 is MDHEN, CDR2 SYDVKM, per germline. The CDR3 runs to 15 residues. The CDR3 is CASRKTGTPTYEQYF. CDR3 nucleotides: TGTGCCAGCAGGAAAACCGGGACACCAACCTACGAGCAGTACTTC.

The chain carries TRBV6-5 and TRBJ1-1; the match to TRBD1 covers 7 bases. With V trimmed by 7 bases and J by 7 bases, 3 bases remained unmatched. This CDR3 is 11 amino acids long. Germline CDR1 and CDR2: MNHEY and SVGAGI. The CDR3 loop is CASTRDSEAFF. CDR3 nucleotides: TGTGCCAGCACGAGGGACAGTGAAGCTTTCTTT.